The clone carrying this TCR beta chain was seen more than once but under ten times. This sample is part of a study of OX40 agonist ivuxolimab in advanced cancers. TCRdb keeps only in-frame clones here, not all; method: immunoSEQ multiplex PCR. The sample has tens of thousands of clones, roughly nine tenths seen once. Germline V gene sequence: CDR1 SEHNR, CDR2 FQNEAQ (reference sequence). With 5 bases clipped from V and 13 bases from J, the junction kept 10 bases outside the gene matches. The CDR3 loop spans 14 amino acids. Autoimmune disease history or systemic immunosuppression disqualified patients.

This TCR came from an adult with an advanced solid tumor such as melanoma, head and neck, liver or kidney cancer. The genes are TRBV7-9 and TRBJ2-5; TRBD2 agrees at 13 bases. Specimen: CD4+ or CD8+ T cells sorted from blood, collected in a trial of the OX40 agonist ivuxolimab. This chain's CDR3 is CASSGGLAGFLGYF. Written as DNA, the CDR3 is TGTGCCAGCAGCGGGGGACTAGCGGGATTTTTAGGGTACTTC.